The next 25 T cell receptor beta chains were all read from a single sample in a study of cytomegalovirus exposure and HLA in healthy donors. PCR employed 60 Vbeta and 13 Jbeta primers. Measured with immunoSEQ multiplex PCR; TCRdb has only the in-frame clones, and not every one. This table has 95,000 to 150,000 clones, about three quarters appearing once. Specimen: PBMCs. The source of these receptors is a man aged 55 to 69 in good health and CMV-seropositive.

The chain carries TRBV14 and TRBJ1-1; 8 nucleotides align to TRBD1. CDR3 length equals 16 residues. Losses at the gene ends were 3 bases for V and 5 bases for J; bases not matched to a gene: 11. From germline, CDR1 is SGHDN and CDR2 FVKESK. CDR3 nucleotide sequence: TGTGCCAGCAGCCATTTTGGCGGACAGGGAGAAACTGAAGCTTTCTTT. This sequence encodes CASSHFGGQGETEAFF.

Comments on this clone: One junction end disagrees with the germline gene, perhaps due to a read error. The rearrangement joins TRBV7-8 to TRBJ2-6; possible D gene TRBD1, 6 bases. The CDR3 consists of 16 residues. Germline CDR1 and CDR2: SGHVS and FQNEAQ. This CDR3 is CASSSNRAAGANGLTF. In DNA, the CDR3 is TGTGCCAGCAGCTCCAACAGGGCAGCCGGGGCCAACGGCCTGACTTTC.

This clone appeared a single time. The chain is built from TRBV5-4 and TRBJ1-5, with a weak D call TRBD1 (5 bases). CDR3 size: 16 residues. Germline V lookup: CDR1 SGHNT, CDR2 YYREEE (reference sequence). V was shortened by 2 bases and J by 5 bases, with 17 bases between the two germline ends. CDR3: CASSFQGSGVHQPQHF. The CDR3 DNA is TGTGCCAGCAGCTTCCAGGGTAGTGGGGTGCATCAGCCCCAGCATTTT.

The chain uses TRBV4-1 and TRBJ2-5, with 10 bases fitting TRBD1. CDR3 size: 14 residues. The junction had 1 base not matched to a gene; V was cut back by 1 base and J by 5 bases. Per germline, CDR1 MGHRA and CDR2 YSYEKL. CDR3 nucleotide sequence: TGCGCCAGCAGCCAAGTGGGACAGGGGGAGACCCAGTACTTC. Its translation: CASSQVGQGETQYF.

The CDR3 loop is CAWARDSYEQYF. CDR3 nucleotide sequence: TGTGCCTGGGCCCGAGACTCCTACGAGCAGTACTTC. This chain uses TRBV30 with TRBJ2-7; D gene ambiguous. V lost 5 bases to trimming and J lost 0 bases, with 8 bases between them. The CDR3 covers 12 residues. The V gene's germline CDR1 is GTSNPN and CDR2 SVGIG (reference sequence).

The chain carries TRBV6-9 and TRBJ1-2; 7 bases line up with TRBD1. The CDR3 length is 15 residues. Unmatched junction bases numbered 5, after V lost 2 bases and J lost 2 bases. CDR1 MNHGY and CDR2 SVAAGI come from the germline V gene. The CDR3 DNA reads as TGTGCCAGCAGTTATCCGACAGGGTCCAACTATGGCTACACCTTC. Its translation: CASSYPTGSNYGYTF.

The V gene is TRBV7-6, the J gene TRBJ2-7; 8 bases match TRBD1. After removal of 5 bases from V and 1 base from J, the junction contained 7 bases not matched to a gene. Germline V gives CDR1 SGHVS, CDR2 FNYEAQ. This CDR3 is 15 amino acids long. The CDR3 sequence: CASSGRQGPSYEQYF. The CDR3 nucleotides read TGTGCCAGCAGCGGACGACAGGGGCCATCCTACGAGCAGTACTTC.

The V call is TRBV21-1, the J call TRBJ1-6. TRBV21-1 corresponds to a pseudogene. CDR3 size: 15 residues. Written as DNA, the CDR3 is TGTGCCAGCAGCAAAGGGAGTCAGTTTCATTCACCCCTCCACTTT. Translation: CASSKGSQFHSPLHF.

The CDR3 protein is CASSVSNRGLETQYF. The CDR3, as DNA: TGCGCCAGCAGCGTGTCAAACAGGGGGCTGGAGACCCAGTACTTC. The V call is TRBV5-1, the J call TRBJ2-5; 9 bases line up with TRBD1. Germline CDR1 SGHRS, CDR2 YFSETQ. The V gene end was trimmed by 4 bases and the J gene end by 5 bases; junction bases not matched to a gene: 9. The CDR3 consists of 15 residues.

The V gene is TRBV10-1, the J gene TRBJ2-5; D may be TRBD1 (5 bases). This CDR3 has 13 residues. The ends were cut back, 5 bases at V and 2 bases at J, with 9 bases in the middle. The V gene's germline CDR1 is WNHNN and CDR2 SYGVQD (reference sequence). The CDR3 spells CASSRTPQETQYF. CDR3 bases: TGCGCCAGCAGTAGGACACCTCAAGAGACCCAGTACTTC.

In this sample, this clone turned up once. The junction departs from germline at one end; a sequencing error may be responsible. The chain couples TRBV7-7 to TRBJ1-1; TRBD1 matches at 9 bases. This CDR3 has 18 residues. CDR1 SSHAT and CDR2 FNYEAQ come from the germline V gene (reference sequence). The CDR3 region is CASSPYVPGTGLNTEAFF. CDR3 DNA: TGTGCTAGCAGCCCGTACGTACCGGGGACAGGGCTAAACACTGAAGCTTTCTTT.

This sequence joins TRBV2 and TRBJ2-2; 7 nucleotides line up with TRBD1. Germline V CDR1 and CDR2: SNHLY, FYNNEI. The J segment lost 6 bases and the V segment lost 6 bases, leaving 1 base of the junction unmatched. CDR3 size: 12 residues. The CDR3 protein is CASRTGSGELFF. CDR3 DNA: TGTGCCAGCAGGACAGGGTCCGGGGAGCTGTTTTTT.

This clone was seen just once. V gene TRBV18 combines with J gene TRBJ2-5; D unclear. Trimming pared 5 bases from V and 1 base from J, leaving 14 bases between. The CDR3 covers 15 residues. Per germline, CDR1 KGHSH and CDR2 LQKENI. CDR3 DNA sequence: TGTGCCAGCTCATCCGGGTTCAGCGCCCAAGAGACCCAGTACTTC. Its translation is CASSSGFSAQETQYF.

V usage is TRBV5-6 and J usage is TRBJ2-5, with 7 nucleotides matching TRBD1. The J call may be faulty, since TRBJ2-7 better matches the DNA end. From germline, CDR1 is SGHDT and CDR2 YYEEEE. The CDR3 spans 16 residues. The CDR3 nucleotides are TGTGCCAGCAGCTTGGGGGGTCGGACAGGACGCTACGAGCAGTACTTC. This translates into CASSLGGRTGRYEQYF.

The chain has TRBV5-1 and TRBJ1-2, with 7 bases matching TRBD1. The CDR3 is made up of 13 amino acids. CDR1 SGHRS and CDR2 YFSETQ come from the germline V gene. V lost 4 bases and J lost 8; bases outside the gene matches: 8. The CDR3 region is CASSIDRAGGYTF. Here the CDR3 DNA reads TGCGCCAGCAGCATCGACAGGGCTGGGGGCTACACCTTC.

This chain uses TRBV15 with TRBJ2-7, with 10 bases aligning to TRBD2. Germline V gene lookup returns CDR1 LNHNV and CDR2 YYDKDF (reference sequence). This CDR3 is 18 amino acids long. V dropped 0 bases and J dropped 4; count of bases not matched to a gene: 12. The CDR3 protein is CATSRDLSASGSWYEQYF. The CDR3 DNA is TGTGCCACCAGCAGAGATCTATCGGCTAGCGGGAGTTGGTACGAGCAGTACTTC.

The genes are TRBV30 and TRBJ2-5, with 7 bases fitting TRBD2. After removal of 0 bases from V and 2 bases from J, the junction contained 3 bases not matched to a gene. Germline V gives CDR1 GTSNPN, CDR2 SVGIG (reference sequence). The CDR3 runs to 14 residues. The CDR3, as DNA: TGTGCCTGGAGTGTACGGGGACTACAAGAGACCCAGTACTTC. The encoded protein is CAWSVRGLQETQYF. Supplemented by reference TRBV30 and TRBJ2-5, the full variable domain reads SQTIHQWPATLVQPVGSPLSLECTVEGTSNPNLYWYRQAAGRGLQLLFYSVGIGQISSEVPQNLSASRPQDRQFILSSKKLLLSDSGFYLCAWSVRGLQETQYFGPGTRLLVL.

This chain connects TRBV11-2 to TRBJ2-3, with TRBD2 as a possible D gene (5 bases). The CDR3 runs to 15 residues. Looked up from germline, CDR1 is SGHAT and CDR2 is FQNNGV. Trimming pared 3 bases from V and 3 bases from J, leaving 13 bases between. DNA of the CDR3: TGTGCCAGCAGCTTCCGGCCGACTACGACAGATACGCAGTATTTT. Its protein is CASSFRPTTTDTQYF.

The V call is TRBV18, the J call TRBJ2-5, with D perhaps matching TRBD2 (5 bases). Gene TRBJ2-7 matches the end of the DNA better, so the J call may be wrong. Germline-derived CDR1 and CDR2 are KGHSH and LQKENI. This CDR3 has 14 amino acids. CDR3 amino acids: CASSPPSGSYEQYF. The CDR3 coding sequence is TGTGCCAGCTCACCACCGAGCGGATCCTACGAGCAGTACTTC.

The V and J genes are TRBV30 and TRBJ1-2; D uncertain. CDR1 and CDR2 from the germline V gene are GTSNPN and SVGIG (reference sequence). V lost 0 bases to trimming and J lost 8 bases, with 16 bases between them. The CDR3 runs to 14 residues. The CDR3 DNA reads as TGTGCCTGGAGTGTACAATCCTTCGGAGAAGGCTACACCTTC. This encodes CAWSVQSFGEGYTF.

The chain combines TRBV5-1 with TRBJ2-5, with TRBD2 identical over 9 bases. CDR3 length: 14 amino acids. Germline-derived CDR1 and CDR2 are SGHRS and YFSETQ. The ends lost 7 bases at V and 1 base at J; junction bases unmatched: 5. Here the CDR3 reads CASDRGGGQETQYF. Written as DNA, the CDR3 is TGCGCCAGCGACCGCGGGGGGGGCCAAGAGACCCAGTACTTC.

The chain is built from TRBV5-1 and TRBJ2-5; 10 positions agree with TRBD1. Germline V gene data show CDR1 as SGHRS and CDR2 as YFSETQ. The CDR3 has 15 residues. The V segment lost 0 bases and the J segment 1 base; nucleotides outside the gene matches: 0. The CDR3 DNA reads TGCGCCAGCAGCTTGGGGACAGGGGGCCAAGAGACCCAGTACTTC. As protein: CASSLGTGGQETQYF.

The chain recombines TRBV28 with TRBJ1-1; D may be TRBD1 (6 bases). This CDR3 is built from 12 residues. The germline CDR1 and CDR2 sequences are MDHEN and SYDVKM. V was shortened by 3 bases and J by 9 bases, with 11 bases between the two germline ends. CDR3 bases: TGTGCCAGCAGTTTTGTTCAGGGGCAAGCTTTCTTT. Translation: CASSFVQGQAFF.

The J gene is TRBJ1-1, the V gene TRBV6-1; a possible D gene is TRBD1 (5 bases). Trimming shortened V by 2 bases and J by 6 bases, and 10 bases separated the two germline ends. The CDR3 consists of 13 residues. Germline lookup yields CDR1 MNHNS and CDR2 SASEGT. This chain's CDR3 is CASSERRQSEAFF. The CDR3 DNA is TGTGCCAGCAGTGAAAGACGACAGTCTGAAGCTTTCTTT.

This sequence joins TRBV27 and TRBJ2-3; 10 bases agree with TRBD2. The CDR3 runs to 19 residues. J was trimmed by 4 bases and V by 4 bases; bases with no gene match: 17. Germline CDR1 is MNHEY and CDR2 is SMNVEV (reference sequence). The CDR3 here is CASSSPTHPSGSSPDTQYF. CDR3 DNA sequence: TGTGCCAGCAGTTCGCCCACTCACCCTAGCGGGAGTTCACCAGATACGCAGTATTTT.